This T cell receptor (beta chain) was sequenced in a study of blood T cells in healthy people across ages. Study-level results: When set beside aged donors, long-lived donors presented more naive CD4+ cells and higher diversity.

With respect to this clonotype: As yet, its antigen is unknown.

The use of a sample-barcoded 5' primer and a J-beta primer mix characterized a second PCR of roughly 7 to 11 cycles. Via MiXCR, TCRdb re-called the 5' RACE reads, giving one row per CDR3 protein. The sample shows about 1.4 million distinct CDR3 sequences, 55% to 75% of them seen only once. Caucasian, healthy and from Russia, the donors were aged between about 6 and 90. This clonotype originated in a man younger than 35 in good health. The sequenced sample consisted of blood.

Here the CDR3 reads CSVESVAVYQETQYF. CDR3 coding DNA: TGCAGCGTTGAATCGGTAGCCGTGTACCAAGAGACCCAGTACTTC. This chain links TRBV29-1 with TRBJ2-5; D is uncertain. The CDR3 covers 15 residues. The germline V gene has CDR1 SQVTM and CDR2 ANQGSEA. V was cut by 2 bases and J by 0 bases, with 13 bases left in between.